These 14 T cell receptor beta chains were sequenced from one sample in a study of radiotherapy plus CTLA-4 blockade in lung cancer. TCRdb's table, derived via immunoSEQ multiplex PCR, lists solely in-frame clones and lacks some. This table holds about 80,000 clones, roughly 79% found once. The sample here was peripheral blood, taken from a patient treated with radiotherapy plus ipilimumab. The receptors here all came from a human donor with non-small cell lung cancer whose response to radiotherapy plus ipilimumab could not be evaluated. Some clones in this sample may be carry-over from other donors' samples.

This clone was found once. The CDR3, as DNA: TGTGCCAGTAGTGACCAGGGGGGTTCAGCCTACGAGCAGTACTTC. Its translation: CASSDQGGSAYEQYF. The chain couples TRBV19 to TRBJ2-7; a possible D gene is TRBD1 (7 bases). The CDR3 is 15 residues long. Germline assignment: CDR1 LNHDA and CDR2 SQIVND (reference sequence). V dropped 5 bases and J dropped 2 bases, with 16 bases sitting between them.

CDR3 residues: CASSFLSGGGETQYF. The CDR3 bases are TGTGCCAGCAGCTTCCTTAGCGGGGGAGGAGAGACCCAGTACTTC. The rearrangement links TRBV11-2 to TRBJ2-5; 9 bases match TRBD2. The CDR3 runs to 15 residues. With V trimmed by 3 bases and J by 4 bases, 6 bases remained unmatched. Germline CDR1 and CDR2: SGHAT and FQNNGV.

The V call is TRBV2, the J call TRBJ2-5, with unresolved D. The germline V and J ends were trimmed by 5 bases and 2 bases, with 3 bases remaining between them. Germline V gene data show CDR1 as SNHLY and CDR2 as FYNNEI. The CDR3 loop spans 11 amino acids. CDR3 in DNA: TGTGCCAGCAGTCGTCAAGAGACCCAGTACTTC. It is translated as CASSRQETQYF.

The CDR3 is CASTNQAGGQNEQFF. The CDR3 bases are TGTGCCAGCACTAACCAAGCGGGGGGGCAGAATGAGCAGTTCTTC. The chain is built from TRBV6-5 and TRBJ2-1; TRBD2 agrees at 10 bases. The junction had 10 bases not matched to a gene; V was cut back by 7 bases and J by 7 bases. The length of the CDR3 is 15 residues. CDR1 is MNHEY and CDR2 is SVGAGI in the germline V gene.

This clone was counted only a few times. CDR3 coding DNA: TGTGCCAGCAGCTTATCTCAGGGATCGGGCTCTGGAAACACCATATATTTT. Encoded protein: CASSLSQGSGSGNTIYF. This chain uses TRBV7-2 with TRBJ1-3, with D possibly being TRBD1 (5 bases). Germline CDR1 SGHTA, CDR2 FQGNSA. The CDR3 length is 17 residues. With 2 bases removed from V and 0 bases from J, the gap between germline ends came to 14 bases.

The chain joins TRBV18 to TRBJ1-5, with TRBD1 matching over 10 bases. CDR1 KGHSH and CDR2 LQKENI come from the germline V gene. This CDR3 has 13 amino acids. The junction had 0 bases not matched to a gene; V was cut back by 5 bases and J by 5 bases. CDR3 amino acids: CASSGQGDQPQHF. The DNA of the CDR3 is TGTGCCAGCTCAGGACAGGGGGATCAGCCCCAGCATTTT.

This chain uses TRBV7-8 with TRBJ2-5; TRBD1 matches 7 bases. The CDR3 length is 15 residues. V trimming: 5 bases; J trimming: 0 bases; junction bases outside the gene matches: 6. Germline values: CDR1 SGHVS, CDR2 FQNEAQ. The CDR3 region is CASSPTGSYQETQYF. CDR3 sequence (DNA): TGTGCCAGCAGCCCGACAGGGTCGTACCAAGAGACCCAGTACTTC. The variable domain in full, completed from reference TRBV7-8 and TRBJ2-5, reads GAGVSQSPRYKVAKRGQDVALRCDPISGHVSLFWYQQALGQGPEFLTYFQNEAQLDKSGLPSDRFFAERPEGSVSTLKIQRTQQEDSAVYLCASSPTGSYQETQYFGPGTRLLVL.

The CDR3 here is CASTFRGGVPNAYEQYF. The CDR3 DNA reads TGTGCCAGCACCTTCCGGGGGGGGGTACCCAACGCCTACGAGCAGTACTTC. The chain recombines TRBV5-8 with TRBJ2-7; TRBD2 matches at 8 bases. This CDR3 is 17 amino acids long. Germline V lookup: CDR1 SGHTS, CDR2 YDEGEE. J gave up 2 bases and V 6 bases, and 16 bases lay outside the gene matches.

V gene TRBV5-6 combines with J gene TRBJ1-3; TRBD1 matches at 7 bases. The germline V gene has CDR1 SGHDT and CDR2 YYEEEE. After removal of 4 bases from V and 9 bases from J, the junction contained 16 bases not matched to a gene. The CDR3 spans 16 residues. Here the CDR3 reads CASSTYWTGQHRTIYF. The CDR3 coding sequence is TGTGCCAGCAGCACCTACTGGACAGGCCAACATCGCACCATATATTTT.

This clone is labeled as medium-sized. The chain is built from TRBV28 and TRBJ2-2; D gene uncertain. V dropped 5 bases and J dropped 8 bases, with 15 bases sitting between them. CDR1 is MDHEN, CDR2 SYDVKM, per germline. The CDR3 is 14 residues long. Here the CDR3 reads CASSLLVTLGELFF. The CDR3 DNA sequence: TGTGCCAGCAGTCTATTAGTGACTCTGGGGGAGCTGTTTTTT.

The rearrangement links TRBV11-1 to TRBJ2-3; 7 nucleotides line up with TRBD1. Germline V lookup: CDR1 SGHAT, CDR2 FQDESV (reference sequence). This CDR3 region has 16 residues. V dropped 5 bases and J dropped 2; count of bases not matched to a gene: 10. The CDR3 here is CASSSRQGRATDTQYF. For the CDR3, the DNA is TGTGCCAGCAGCAGCCGACAGGGAAGGGCCACAGATACGCAGTATTTT.

The V call is TRBV7-2, the J call TRBJ1-1, with no clear D. There are 15 residues in the CDR3. V was trimmed by 5 bases and J by 0 bases, leaving 13 bases between them. Germline values: CDR1 SGHTA, CDR2 FQGNSA. The CDR3 here is CASSPSRGMNTEAFF. The CDR3 nucleotides read TGTGCCAGCAGCCCCTCTCGAGGGATGAACACTGAAGCTTTCTTT.

The rearrangement joins TRBV28 to TRBJ1-5; no clear D gene. This CDR3 has 14 residues. V was clipped by 3 bases and J by 6 bases, with 12 bases between them. Germline V lookup: CDR1 MDHEN, CDR2 SYDVKM. The CDR3: CASSFEVGSQPQHF. CDR3 coding DNA: TGTGCCAGCAGTTTCGAAGTAGGGAGTCAGCCCCAGCATTTT.

V usage is TRBV6-5 and J usage is TRBJ2-2; D is perhaps TRBD1 (6 bases). CDR1 is MNHEY, CDR2 SVGAGI, per germline. This CDR3 is 15 amino acids long. The ends were cut back, 6 bases at V and 0 bases at J, with 11 bases in the middle. The CDR3 here is CASSGQPANTGELFF. The CDR3 bases are TGTGCCAGCAGCGGACAGCCCGCGAACACCGGGGAGCTGTTTTTT.